A selection of T cell receptor beta chains follows, all from one sample in a study of vaccination and CD4 T cells after COVID-19. Each CDR3 protein gets one entry after TCRdb re-called the PCR reads with MiXCR. The data hold roughly 30,000 distinct CDR3 sequences, with around 49% observed a single time. The input for sequencing was CD4+ T cells from blood, taken about 7 months after SARS-CoV-2 vaccination. All receptors come from a human donor who had recovered from COVID-19. The CDR3 runs from the conserved cysteine through the conserved F or W. The D gene is left open where the match is weak. Size is omitted from some rows. Given values are once, few, many or a class for expanded clones.

clone_size: -; d_call: TRBD1; v_call: TRBV20-1; j_call: TRBJ2-3; cdr3_aa: CSASGQGTTDTQYF; cdr3_nt: TGCAGTGCGTCGGGACAGGGGACAACAGATACGCAGTATTTT
clone_size: once; d_call: -; v_call: TRBV7-2; j_call: TRBJ1-3; cdr3_aa: CASSLAYSGNTIYF; cdr3_nt: TGTGCCAGCAGCTTAGCCTACTCTGGAAACACCATATATTTT
clone_size: -; d_call: -; v_call: TRBV5-6; j_call: TRBJ2-5; cdr3_aa: CASSSGPGVETQYF; cdr3_nt: TGTGCCAGCAGCTCCGGGCCGGGGGTGGAGACCCAGTACTTC
clone_size: -; d_call: TRBD2; v_call: TRBV20-1; j_call: TRBJ2-3; cdr3_aa: CSARSSETSGRAETQYF; cdr3_nt: TGCAGTGCTAGATCCTCTGAGACTAGCGGGAGGGCCGAGACGCAGTATTTT
clone_size: -; d_call: -; v_call: TRBV20-1; j_call: TRBJ2-2; cdr3_aa: CSAPSVGQRTGELFF; cdr3_nt: TGCAGTGCTCCGTCGGTAGGACAAAGAACCGGGGAGCTGTTTTTT
clone_size: few; d_call: TRBD2; v_call: TRBV20-1; j_call: TRBJ2-7; cdr3_aa: CSASGLAGEDEQYF; cdr3_nt: TGCAGTGCTAGCGGACTCGCGGGAGAGGACGAGCAGTACTTC
clone_size: -; d_call: -; v_call: TRBV6-4; j_call: TRBJ1-6; cdr3_aa: CASSEGESSPLHF; cdr3_nt: TGTGCCAGCAGTGAAGGGGAAAGTTCACCCCTCCACTTT
clone_size: -; d_call: -; v_call: TRBV20-1; j_call: TRBJ2-5; cdr3_aa: CSARGDFPGLSETQYF; cdr3_nt: TGCAGTGCTAGGGGGGACTTCCCTGGTCTGTCGGAGACCCAGTACTTC
clone_size: -; d_call: TRBD1; v_call: TRBV20-1; j_call: TRBJ2-5; cdr3_aa: CSARDLAEGTGETQYF; cdr3_nt: TGCAGTGCTAGAGATCTAGCCGAAGGGACAGGGGAGACCCAGTACTTC
clone_size: -; d_call: TRBD2; v_call: TRBV7-2; j_call: TRBJ2-1; cdr3_aa: CASSSRLAGATYNEQFF; cdr3_nt: TGTGCCAGCAGCTCCCGACTAGCGGGAGCAACCTACAATGAGCAGTTCTTC
clone_size: -; d_call: -; v_call: TRBV27; j_call: TRBJ2-2; cdr3_aa: CASSQYGVSTGELFF; cdr3_nt: TGTGCCAGCAGTCAATACGGGGTGAGCACCGGGGAGCTGTTTTTT
clone_size: -; d_call: -; v_call: TRBV6-2/TRBV6-3; j_call: TRBJ2-3; cdr3_aa: CASSPSHTQYF; cdr3_nt: TGTGCCAGCAGTCCGTCGCATACGCAGTATTTT
clone_size: -; d_call: TRBD2; v_call: TRBV20-1; j_call: TRBJ2-3; cdr3_aa: CSANGLAGPQSMEDTQYF; cdr3_nt: TGCAGTGCGAACGGACTAGCGGGTCCCCAGTCGATGGAAGATACGCAGTATTTT
clone_size: -; d_call: TRBD1; v_call: TRBV19; j_call: TRBJ2-3; cdr3_aa: CASSSTGADTQYF; cdr3_nt: TGTGCCAGTAGTTCAACAGGGGCGGATACGCAGTATTTT
clone_size: -; d_call: -; v_call: TRBV7-2; j_call: TRBJ2-7; cdr3_aa: CASSLAWGSHYEQYF; cdr3_nt: TGTGCCAGCAGCTTAGCGTGGGGAAGCCACTACGAGCAGTACTTC
clone_size: -; d_call: TRBD2; v_call: TRBV7-2; j_call: TRBJ2-1; cdr3_aa: CASNPPLAGGLGNEQFF; cdr3_nt: TGTGCCAGCAACCCCCCCCTAGCGGGAGGGCTCGGCAATGAGCAGTTCTTC
clone_size: -; d_call: -; v_call: TRBV6-1; j_call: TRBJ2-4; cdr3_aa: CASRSNREAKNIQYF; cdr3_nt: TGTGCCAGCAGGTCAAACAGGGAGGCCAAAAACATTCAGTACTTC
clone_size: few; d_call: -; v_call: TRBV10-3; j_call: TRBJ2-3; cdr3_aa: CAISESGGVPTDTQYF; cdr3_nt: TGTGCCATCAGTGAGTCGGGGGGCGTTCCCACAGATACGCAGTATTTT
clone_size: -; d_call: -; v_call: TRBV28; j_call: TRBJ2-7; cdr3_aa: CASSLRGGLYEQYF; cdr3_nt: TGTGCCAGCAGTTTAAGGGGGGGACTCTACGAGCAGTACTTC
clone_size: -; d_call: TRBD2; v_call: TRBV5-4; j_call: TRBJ2-3; cdr3_aa: CASSLASGFTDTQYF; cdr3_nt: TGTGCCAGCAGCCTCGCTAGCGGTTTTACAGATACGCAGTATTTT
clone_size: few; d_call: TRBD2; v_call: TRBV20-1; j_call: TRBJ2-2; cdr3_aa: CSARKISGWGTGELFF; cdr3_nt: TGCAGTGCTAGAAAGATTAGCGGGTGGGGTACCGGGGAGCTGTTTTTT
clone_size: few; d_call: TRBD2; v_call: TRBV7-2; j_call: TRBJ2-3; cdr3_aa: CASSSLARRLAGGIDTQYF; cdr3_nt: TGTGCCAGCAGCTCCCTAGCACGGAGGCTAGCGGGAGGAATAGATACGCAGTATTTT
clone_size: -; d_call: TRBD1; v_call: TRBV7-6; j_call: TRBJ2-1; cdr3_aa: CASSPGTGSRSYNEQFF; cdr3_nt: TGTGCCAGCAGCCCAGGGACAGGGAGTCGTTCCTACAATGAGCAGTTCTTC
clone_size: -; d_call: -; v_call: TRBV27; j_call: TRBJ1-2; cdr3_aa: CASSPTGSLYGYTF; cdr3_nt: TGTGCCAGCAGTCCCACCGGCTCCCTTTATGGCTACACCTTC
clone_size: few; d_call: TRBD2; v_call: TRBV20-1; j_call: TRBJ2-3; cdr3_aa: CSARATSGKDTQYF; cdr3_nt: TGCAGTGCCCGGGCCACTAGCGGGAAGGATACGCAGTATTTT
clone_size: few; d_call: TRBD2; v_call: TRBV20-1; j_call: TRBJ2-3; cdr3_aa: CSARDVAGTDTQYF; cdr3_nt: TGCAGTGCTAGAGACGTAGCGGGGACAGATACGCAGTATTTT
clone_size: -; d_call: -; v_call: TRBV6-1; j_call: TRBJ1-5; cdr3_aa: CASSRGFSNQPQHF; cdr3_nt: TGTGCCAGCAGTAGAGGATTTAGCAATCAGCCCCAGCATTTT
clone_size: -; d_call: -; v_call: TRBV19; j_call: TRBJ1-5; cdr3_aa: CASRTERNQPQHF; cdr3_nt: TGTGCCAGTAGGACAGAGAGAAATCAGCCCCAGCATTTT
clone_size: medium-sized; d_call: -; v_call: TRBV6-2/TRBV6-3; j_call: TRBJ2-5; cdr3_aa: CASSRAPEVETQYF; cdr3_nt: TGTGCCAGCAGCCGTGCACCGGAGGTGGAGACCCAGTACTTC
clone_size: -; d_call: -; v_call: TRBV15; j_call: TRBJ2-7; cdr3_aa: CATSRAVSERTEQYF; cdr3_nt: TGTGCCACCAGCAGAGCGGTTAGCGAGAGGACCGAGCAGTACTTC
clone_size: few; d_call: TRBD1; v_call: TRBV6-4; j_call: TRBJ2-1; cdr3_aa: CASSDGQGSYNEQFF; cdr3_nt: TGTGCCAGCAGTGACGGACAGGGCTCCTACAATGAGCAGTTCTTC
clone_size: -; d_call: -; v_call: TRBV6-4; j_call: TRBJ2-3; cdr3_aa: CASSDAEGTDTQYF; cdr3_nt: TGTGCCAGCAGTGACGCGGAAGGCACAGATACGCAGTATTTT
clone_size: -; d_call: TRBD1; v_call: TRBV6-1; j_call: TRBJ2-7; cdr3_aa: CASSGTGSYYEQYF; cdr3_nt: TGTGCCAGCAGTGGGACAGGGAGTTACTACGAGCAGTACTTC
clone_size: -; d_call: TRBD1; v_call: TRBV19; j_call: TRBJ2-1; cdr3_aa: CASNRGPYNEQFF; cdr3_nt: TGTGCCAGTAACAGGGGGCCTTACAATGAGCAGTTCTTC
clone_size: -; d_call: TRBD1; v_call: TRBV20-1; j_call: TRBJ1-2; cdr3_aa: CSARDGGQGAGGYTF; cdr3_nt: TGCAGTGCTAGAGATGGTGGACAGGGGGCTGGGGGCTACACCTTC
clone_size: few; d_call: TRBD2; v_call: TRBV6-2/TRBV6-3; j_call: TRBJ2-2; cdr3_aa: CASSSLAGPGELFF; cdr3_nt: TGTGCCAGCAGTTCCCTAGCGGGACCCGGGGAGCTGTTTTTT
clone_size: -; d_call: TRBD1; v_call: TRBV28; j_call: TRBJ2-2; cdr3_aa: CASSFNRGMIGELFF; cdr3_nt: TGTGCCAGCAGTTTTAACAGGGGGATGATCGGGGAGCTGTTTTTT
clone_size: once; d_call: TRBD1; v_call: TRBV28; j_call: TRBJ2-7; cdr3_aa: CASSRTQGVEQYF; cdr3_nt: TGTGCCAGCAGTAGAACTCAGGGGGTCGAGCAGTACTTC
clone_size: few; d_call: -; v_call: TRBV19; j_call: TRBJ2-3; cdr3_aa: CASSIGQSTDTQYF; cdr3_nt: TGTGCCAGTAGTATAGGCCAGAGCACAGATACGCAGTATTTT
clone_size: -; d_call: -; v_call: TRBV4-1; j_call: TRBJ1-5; cdr3_aa: CASSQVTGSNQPQHF; cdr3_nt: TGCGCCAGCAGCCAAGTAACGGGAAGCAATCAGCCCCAGCATTTT
clone_size: -; d_call: -; v_call: TRBV7-2; j_call: TRBJ2-5; cdr3_aa: CASSSPSTVQETQYF; cdr3_nt: TGTGCCAGCAGCTCCCCTTCGACAGTCCAAGAGACCCAGTACTTC
clone_size: few; d_call: -; v_call: TRBV4-1; j_call: TRBJ1-1; cdr3_aa: CASSPLAGRRTEAFF; cdr3_nt: TGCGCCAGCAGTCCTTTGGCGGGACGCCGCACTGAAGCTTTCTTT
clone_size: -; d_call: -; v_call: TRBV7-9; j_call: TRBJ1-2; cdr3_aa: CASSLRQGWGYTF; cdr3_nt: TGTGCCAGCAGCTTAAGGCAGGGGTGGGGCTACACCTTC
clone_size: -; d_call: -; v_call: TRBV18; j_call: TRBJ1-5; cdr3_aa: CASSSTRRGQPQHF; cdr3_nt: TGTGCCAGCTCATCAACAAGGCGGGGTCAGCCCCAGCATTTT
clone_size: -; d_call: TRBD2; v_call: TRBV27; j_call: TRBJ2-5; cdr3_aa: CASSSGTSGMETQYF; cdr3_nt: TGTGCCAGCAGTTCCGGGACTAGCGGGATGGAGACCCAGTACTTC
clone_size: -; d_call: TRBD2; v_call: TRBV4-1; j_call: TRBJ2-2; cdr3_aa: CASSQGLAGSGELFF; cdr3_nt: TGCGCCAGCAGCCAAGGCCTAGCGGGGTCCGGGGAGCTGTTTTTT
clone_size: -; d_call: TRBD2; v_call: TRBV7-2; j_call: TRBJ2-2; cdr3_aa: CASSLNSGRLGGELFF; cdr3_nt: TGTGCCAGCAGCCTGAATAGCGGGAGGCTGGGCGGGGAGCTGTTTTTT
clone_size: few; d_call: -; v_call: TRBV20-1; j_call: TRBJ2-1; cdr3_aa: CSASKDPGDSNEQFF; cdr3_nt: TGCAGTGCTAGTAAGGACCCCGGAGACTCTAATGAGCAGTTCTTC
clone_size: medium-sized; d_call: -; v_call: TRBV21-1; j_call: TRBJ2-1; cdr3_aa: CASSKSLSGCEQFF; cdr3_nt: TGTGCCAGCAGCAAATCCCTGTCGGGCTGTGAGCAGTTCTTC
clone_size: few; d_call: -; v_call: TRBV20-1; j_call: TRBJ1-6; cdr3_aa: CSLAGLGYNSPLHF; cdr3_nt: TGCAGTCTCGCTGGGTTAGGTTATAATTCACCCCTCCACTTT